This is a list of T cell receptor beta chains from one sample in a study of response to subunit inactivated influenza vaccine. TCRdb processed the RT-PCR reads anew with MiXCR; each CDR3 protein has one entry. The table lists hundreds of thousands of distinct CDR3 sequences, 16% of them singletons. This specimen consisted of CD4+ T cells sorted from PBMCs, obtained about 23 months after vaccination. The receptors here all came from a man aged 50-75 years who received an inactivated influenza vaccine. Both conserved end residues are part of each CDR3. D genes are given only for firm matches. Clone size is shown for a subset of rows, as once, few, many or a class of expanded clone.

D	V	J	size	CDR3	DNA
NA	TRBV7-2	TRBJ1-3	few	CASSLFQSGNTIYF	TGTGCCAGCAGCTTATTTCAGTCGGGAAACACCATATATTTT
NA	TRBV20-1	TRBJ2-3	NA	CSASGGIADTQYF	TGCAGTGCTAGTGGTGGGATCGCTGATACGCAGTATTTT
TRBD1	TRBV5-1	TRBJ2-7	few	CASTPGQEGGEQYF	TGCGCCAGCACCCCGGGACAGGAGGGTGGCGAGCAGTACTTC
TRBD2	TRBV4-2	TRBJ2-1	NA	CASSQDAGDHNEQFF	TGTGCCAGCAGCCAAGACGCGGGAGACCACAATGAGCAGTTCTTC
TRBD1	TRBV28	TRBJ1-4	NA	CASSVVGQGSEKLFF	TGTGCCAGCAGTGTCGTCGGACAGGGAAGCGAAAAACTGTTTTTT
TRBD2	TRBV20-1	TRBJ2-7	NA	CSAVAGARYEQYF	TGCAGTGCGGTAGCGGGAGCGAGGTACGAGCAGTACTTC
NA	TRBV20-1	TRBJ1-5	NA	CSARAREGQPQHF	TGCAGTGCTAGAGCCAGGGAGGGTCAGCCCCAGCATTTT
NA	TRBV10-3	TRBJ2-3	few	CAISVQLRPDTQYF	TGTGCCATCAGTGTCCAGCTTAGACCAGATACGCAGTATTTT
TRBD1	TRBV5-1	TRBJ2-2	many	CASSLARGLPNTGELFF	TGCGCCAGCAGCTTGGCCAGGGGGCTTCCGAACACCGGGGAGCTGTTTTTT
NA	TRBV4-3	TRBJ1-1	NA	CASSQDVWGRNTEAFF	TGCGCCAGCAGCCAAGATGTCTGGGGAAGGAACACTGAAGCTTTCTTT
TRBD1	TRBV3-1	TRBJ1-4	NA	CASSPLRPGQHNEKLFF	TGTGCCAGCAGCCCCCTCAGGCCGGGACAGCATAATGAAAAACTGTTTTTT
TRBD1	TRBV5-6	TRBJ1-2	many	CASSLRGQPGYTF	TGTGCCAGCAGCTTGAGGGGACAGCCCGGCTACACCTTC
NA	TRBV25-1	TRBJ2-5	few	CASSVQGSVSQYF	TGTGCCAGCAGTGTACAGGGTTCAGTGTCCCAGTACTTC
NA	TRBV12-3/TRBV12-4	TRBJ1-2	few	CASSLGPGNRIYGYTF	TGTGCCAGCAGTTTAGGTCCCGGGAACAGGATCTATGGCTACACCTTC
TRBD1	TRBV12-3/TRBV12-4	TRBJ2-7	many	CASSPPGTGAEQYF	TGTGCCAGCAGTCCCCCCGGGACAGGGGCCGAGCAGTACTTC
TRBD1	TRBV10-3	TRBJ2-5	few	CAISRAGGDETQYF	TGTGCCATCAGTAGAGCAGGGGGCGATGAGACCCAGTACTTC
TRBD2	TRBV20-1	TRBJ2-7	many	CSARGAPYEQYF	TGCAGTGCGCGGGGGGCCCCCTACGAGCAGTACTTC
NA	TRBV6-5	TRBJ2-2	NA	CASSSSDRGGTGELFF	TGTGCCAGCAGTTCCTCGGACCGTGGTGGCACCGGGGAGCTGTTTTTT
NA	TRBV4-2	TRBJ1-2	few	CASSRTGGGYTF	TGTGCCAGCAGCCGAACAGGAGGTGGCTACACCTTC
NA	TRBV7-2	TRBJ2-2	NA	CASSPLTILGELFF	TGTGCCAGCAGCCCCCTTACAATTCTCGGGGAGCTGTTTTTT
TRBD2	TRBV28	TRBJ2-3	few	CASSSYSGGDTQYF	TGTGCCAGCAGTTCGTATAGCGGGGGAGATACGCAGTATTTT
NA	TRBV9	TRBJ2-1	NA	CASSVGEETEQFF	TGTGCCAGCAGCGTAGGAGAGGAAACAGAGCAGTTCTTC
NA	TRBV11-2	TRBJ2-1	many	CASSSRDFTKQFF	TGTGCCAGCAGCTCCCGGGACTTTACAAAGCAGTTCTTC
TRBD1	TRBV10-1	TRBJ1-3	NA	CATLPPFTGTVIGLGNTIYF	TGCGCCACCTTACCTCCATTCACCGGGACAGTAATCGGCCTCGGAAACACCATATATTTT
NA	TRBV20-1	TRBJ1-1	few	CSAPVNTEAFF	TGCAGTGCCCCCGTGAACACTGAAGCTTTCTTT
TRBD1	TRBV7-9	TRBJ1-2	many	CASNLGTGRVYGYTF	TGTGCCAGCAACCTCGGGACAGGGCGGGTCTATGGCTACACCTTC
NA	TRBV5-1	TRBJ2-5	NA	CASSLGKQETQYF	TGCGCCAGCAGCTTGGGGAAACAAGAGACCCAGTACTTC
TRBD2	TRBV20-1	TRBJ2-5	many	CSARVASGSRGTQYF	TGCAGTGCTAGAGTTGCTAGCGGGTCACGAGGGACCCAGTACTTC
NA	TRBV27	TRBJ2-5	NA	CASSLSFQKQETQYF	TGTGCCAGCAGTTTATCGTTCCAGAAACAAGAGACCCAGTACTTC
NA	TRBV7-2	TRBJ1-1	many	CASSFNRNTEAFF	TGTGCCAGCAGCTTTAATCGGAACACTGAAGCTTTCTTT
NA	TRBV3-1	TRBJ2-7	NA	CASSQVGSGYEQYF	TGTGCCAGCAGCCAAGTCGGTTCCGGCTACGAGCAGTACTTC